Sequencing of this T cell receptor beta chain was carried out in a study of blood T cell repertoires in COVID-19. Study background: The United States, Italy and Spain supplied acute and convalescent COVID-19 samples. PBMCs, B-cell-depleted T cells, or T cells provided the cDNA or gDNA that made up the material.

Generated by immunoSEQ multiplex PCR, the TCRdb table keeps only in-frame clones and is missing some. The profile shows approximately 65,000 clones, about 91% of them singletons. The sequence was collected from a woman aged 45 to 65 with active COVID-19. The source material was peripheral blood.

DNA for the CDR3: TGTGCTAGTGGTTTGGTACTGCGGGGACTAGTTGGGGGCGCAGGTTTGGCCTACAATGAGCAGTTCTTC. This gives the protein CASGLVLRGLVGGAGLAYNEQFF. The chain carries TRBV12-5 and TRBJ2-1, with TRBD2 matching over 8 bases. V gave up 0 bases and J gave up 2 bases; unmatched junction bases: 24. Per germline, CDR1 LGHNT and CDR2 FRNRAP. The CDR3 extends over 23 amino acids.